A single sample is the source of the 21 T cell receptor beta chains below, sequenced in a study of Graves' ophthalmopathy and Graves' hyperthyroidism. Amplification of the TCR beta CDR3 regions used RNA transcripts (as template). First-round RT-PCR used HTBI primers; second-round multiplex PCR followed. MiXCR, run by TCRdb on the multiplex PCR reads, gives a single entry per CDR3 protein. The sample contains a few hundred thousand distinct CDR3 sequences, approximately 35% of which appear only once. Sequencing was performed on peripheral blood or thyroid tissue (not recorded which). The origin of the receptors is an adult man with Graves' hyperthyroidism.

This clonotype was picked up many times. The chain recombines TRBV5-8 with TRBJ2-7; the D gene is possibly TRBD1 (7 bases). The length of the CDR3 is 15 residues. CDR1 and CDR2 (germline): SGHTS, YDEGEE. Trimming shortened V by 4 bases and J by 7 bases, and 21 bases separated the two germline ends. The CDR3 loop reads CASSPRGVGLVEQYF. In DNA form, the CDR3 reads TGTGCCAGCAGCCCCAGGGGGGTCGGGCTCGTGGAGCAGTACTTC.

About this clonotype itself: One junction end disagrees with the germline gene, perhaps due to a read error. The chain joins TRBV24-1 to TRBJ2-2; the match to TRBD2 covers 7 bases. The CDR3 covers 16 residues. CDR1 is KGHDR and CDR2 is SFDVKD in the germline V gene. CDR3 protein: CATSDLGGSYTGELFF. CDR3 sequence (DNA): TGTGCCACTAGTGATTTGGGAGGGAGCTATACCGGGGAGCTGTTTTTT.

The V and J genes are TRBV7-9 and TRBJ2-7; 7 positions match TRBD1. The V gene's germline CDR1 is SEHNR and CDR2 FQNEAQ (reference sequence). This CDR3 is built from 15 residues. The junction had 7 bases not matched to a gene; V was cut back by 1 base and J by 4 bases. CDR3 residues: CASSLVVRGTYEQYF. The CDR3 nucleotides are TGTGCCAGCAGCTTAGTAGTCAGGGGGACGTACGAGCAGTACTTC.

This clonotype was observed at least ten times. The V and J genes are TRBV11-2 and TRBJ2-7; unclear D gene. The germline CDR1 and CDR2 sequences are SGHAT and FQNNGV. The germline V and J ends were trimmed by 5 bases and 7 bases, with 12 bases remaining between them. The CDR3 sequence is 12 residues long. The CDR3 DNA sequence: TGTGCCAGCAGCCCGGGTCCTCGGGAGCAGTACTTC. As protein: CASSPGPREQYF.

This clonotype was recorded a few times. The V gene is TRBV20-1, the J gene TRBJ2-7; a weak D match, TRBD1 (6 bases). V was clipped by 3 bases and J by 7 bases, with 16 bases between them. CDR3 length: 13 residues. Germline V gene lookup returns CDR1 DFQATT and CDR2 SNEGSKA (reference sequence). The DNA of the CDR3 is TGCAGTGCTAGTGGGGGCAGTGTCCTGGAGCAGTACTTC. Translation: CSASGGSVLEQYF.

This clonotype was observed many times. This rearrangement joins TRBV6-5 to TRBJ1-4; D remains ambiguous. The germline gives CDR1 MNHEY, CDR2 SVGAGI. The CDR3 is 15 residues long. V lost 5 bases, J lost 5 bases, and 15 bases lay in between. In nucleotides, the CDR3 is TGTGCCAGCAGTGAACTGGACGGACGAAATGAAAAACTGTTTTTT. Its protein is CASSELDGRNEKLFF.

This clonotype came up a few times. The chain employs TRBV28 and TRBJ1-1; D is unresolved. The CDR3 is made up of 14 amino acids. CDR1 and CDR2 from the germline V gene are MDHEN and SYDVKM. The ends were cut back, 1 base at V and 1 base at J, with 7 bases in the middle. CDR3 region: CASSLYTKNTEAFF. CDR3 nucleotides: TGTGCCAGCAGTTTATACACCAAGAACACTGAAGCTTTCTTT.

This clonotype has ten or more counts. The chain carries TRBV20-1 and TRBJ2-5; D could derive from TRBD1 or TRBD2 (5 bases each). With 3 bases removed from V and 2 bases from J, the gap between germline ends came to 10 bases. The CDR3 runs 13 residues. Germline CDR1 reads DFQATT; CDR2 reads SNEGSKA (reference sequence). CDR3 coding DNA: TGCAGTGCTAGTAGGGACGCTCAAGAGACCCAGTACTTC. Translated, it gives CSASRDAQETQYF.

The chain uses TRBV20-1 and TRBJ2-5; D perhaps matches TRBD2 (6 bases). The J call may be in error: the DNA end matches TRBJ2-1 better. The germline CDR1 and CDR2 sequences are DFQATT and SNEGSKA (reference sequence). This CDR3 is 15 amino acids long. The CDR3 protein is CSASQRGRTYNEQFF. Written as DNA, the CDR3 is TGCAGTGCTAGCCAGCGAGGGAGGACCTACAATGAGCAGTTCTTC.

This clonotype has a count of ten or more. The chain uses TRBV11-2 and TRBJ2-5, with D perhaps TRBD1 (6 bases). This CDR3 is 17 amino acids long. V shed 3 bases and J shed 0 bases, with 17 bases lying between them. Germline V lookup: CDR1 SGHAT, CDR2 FQNNGV. In DNA, the CDR3 is TGTGCCAGCAGCTTCCCCACACAGGGTATGGACCAAGAGACCCAGTACTTC. It specifies CASSFPTQGMDQETQYF.

This clonotype was observed a few times. V gene TRBV14 combines with J gene TRBJ1-2; 10 bases match TRBD1. J lost 8 bases, V lost 2 bases, and 11 bases had no gene match. Per germline, CDR1 SGHDN and CDR2 FVKESK. The CDR3 is made up of 16 amino acids. The CDR3 bases are TGTGCCAGCAGCCAACCTTCGGGACAGGGGAATCGAGGCTACACCTTC. It specifies CASSQPSGQGNRGYTF.

Comments on this clonotype: The CDR3 end shows no conserved phenylalanine or tryptophan, and so a read error is likely. V usage is TRBV25-1 and J usage is TRBJ2-7; TRBD2 might be the D (7 bases). The CDR3 is 15 amino acids. Trimming cost V 6 bases and J 2 bases, with 17 bases left between them. CDR1 MGHDK and CDR2 SYGVNS come from the germline V gene. CDR3: CASRGAPGRTYEQYL. CDR3 DNA: TGTGCCAGCAGGGGGGCGCCCGGGAGGACCTACGAGCAGTACCTC.

This chain connects TRBV14 to TRBJ1-1; D unclear. This CDR3 has 15 residues. The V end was cut by 6 bases, the J end by 2 bases, with 16 bases between. The V gene's germline CDR1 is SGHDN and CDR2 FVKESK. DNA for the CDR3: TGTGCCAGCAGTCAAAGTGGGAAGGGAAACACTGAAGCTTTCTTT. Residues: CASSQSGKGNTEAFF.

This sequence joins TRBV6-5 and TRBJ1-2; 10 nucleotides line up with TRBD1. Germline lookup yields CDR1 MNHEY and CDR2 SVGAGI. Germline trimming cut 2 bases from V and 5 bases from J; bases unmatched to any gene: 8. CDR3 size: 16 residues. The chain's CDR3 is CASSYRLEGQGYGYTF. Written as DNA, the CDR3 is TGTGCCAGCAGTTACCGTTTAGAGGGACAGGGGTATGGCTACACCTTC.

This clonotype was observed at least ten times. The chain employs TRBV7-2 and TRBJ1-1; TRBD1 is a possible D gene (6 bases). V was trimmed by 5 bases and J by 2 bases, leaving 12 bases between them. The CDR3 is made up of 14 amino acids. The germline V gene encodes CDR1 SGHTA and CDR2 FQGNSA. The CDR3, as DNA: TGTGCCAGCAGCACCCGCAGGGGTAACACTGAAGCTTTCTTT. This sequence encodes CASSTRRGNTEAFF. Full variable domain (outside the CDR3, taken from reference TRBV7-2 and TRBJ1-1): GAGVSQSPSNKVTEKGKDVELRCDPISGHTALYWYRQSLGQGLEFLIYFQGNSAPDKSGLPSDRFSAERTGGSVSTLTIQRTQQEDSAVYLCASSTRRGNTEAFFGQGTRLTVV.

The CDR3, as DNA: TGTGCCAGCAGTAGGGGACAGGGAGGGACAGATACGCAGTATTTT. This translates into CASSRGQGGTDTQYF. The chain recombines TRBV7-8 with TRBJ2-3, with 9 nucleotides matching TRBD1. The germline V gene has CDR1 SGHVS and CDR2 FQNEAQ. This CDR3 comprises 15 residues. V lost 6 bases to trimming and J lost 3 bases; unmatched junction nucleotides: 7.

This clonotype occurred many times. In nucleotides, the CDR3 is TGTGCCAGCAGCTTCCGGGACAGGGGAACCTACGAGCAGTACTTC. It codes for CASSFRDRGTYEQYF. The chain employs TRBV7-9 and TRBJ2-7; 10 bases are shared with TRBD1. The CDR3 consists of 15 residues. The ends lost 3 bases at V and 2 bases at J; junction bases unmatched: 4. Germline loops: CDR1 SEHNR, CDR2 FQNEAQ (reference sequence). Complete variable domain (other parts from reference TRBV7-9 and TRBJ2-7): DTGVSQNPRHKITKRGQNVTFRCDPISEHNRLYWYRQTLGQGPEFLTYFQNEAQLEKSRLLSDRFSAERPKGSFSTLEIQRTEQGDSAMYLCASSFRDRGTYEQYFGPGTRLTVT.

The chain is built from TRBV29-1 and TRBJ2-7; TRBD1 agrees at 7 bases. Germline V CDR1 and CDR2: SQVTM, ANQGSEA. With V trimmed by 7 bases and J by 3 bases, 6 bases remained unmatched. CDR3 length: 12 amino acids. Here the CDR3 DNA reads TGCAGCGCTGACGGGACAGACTACGAGCAGTACTTC. It specifies CSADGTDYEQYF.

The CDR3 loop is CASSVGTANNEQFF. The CDR3 nucleotides read TGCGCCAGCAGCGTCGGGACAGCTAACAATGAGCAGTTCTTC. The chain uses TRBV5-1 and TRBJ2-7; 7 nucleotides agree with TRBD1. Gene TRBJ2-1 matches the end of the DNA better, so the J call may be wrong. CDR1 is SGHRS, CDR2 YFSETQ, per germline. The CDR3 is 14 amino acids.

The V call is TRBV7-3, the J call TRBJ1-4; 12 positions agree with TRBD1. Trimming took 5 bases from V and 7 from J; bases not matched to a gene: 8. Germline V CDR1 and CDR2: SGHTA, FQGTGA. The CDR3 has 16 amino acids. The CDR3 reads CASSLPGTGGSEKLFF. The CDR3, as DNA: TGTGCCAGCAGCCTCCCCGGGACAGGGGGCAGTGAAAAACTGTTTTTT.

V gene TRBV9 combines with J gene TRBJ1-6; 7 nucleotides line up with TRBD1. From germline, CDR1 is SGDLS and CDR2 YYNGEE. The V segment lost 4 bases and the J segment 7 bases; nucleotides outside the gene matches: 5. The CDR3 is 14 amino acids. This chain's CDR3 is CASSRAGGNSPLHF. CDR3 nucleotide sequence: TGTGCCAGCAGCCGGGCAGGGGGGAATTCACCCCTCCACTTT.